The rows below give T cell receptor beta chains drawn from one sample of a study of shared clonotypes between healthy human individuals. Here immunoSEQ multiplex PCR was the method, and the copy in TCRdb shows in-frame clones only, minus some. The data hold some 2.4 million clones, with roughly 93% observed a single time. Material for sequencing was naive CD4+ T cells from PBMCs. Receptors were obtained from a man younger than 30 in good health. Some clones in this sample may be carry-over from other donors' samples. Each CDR3 is given with its conserved first and last residue.

V: TRBV29-1; J: TRBJ1-2; CDR3: CSVADGTAGYGYTF
V: TRBV7-2; J: TRBJ1-1; CDR3: CASSLSPLRGTEAFF
V: TRBV5-1; J: TRBJ2-7; CDR3: CASSLVAWDRGTYEQYF
V: TRBV5-1; J: TRBJ1-1; CDR3: CASTSQVADQNTEAFF
V: TRBV7-2; J: TRBJ2-7; CDR3: CASSSWTESSYEQYF
V: TRBV4-2; J: TRBJ2-1; CDR3: CASSQDLSKAGDEQFF
V: TRBV2; J: TRBJ1-3; CDR3: CASSEALPGVGNTIYF
V: TRBV6-1; J: TRBJ2-3; CDR3: CASVRSGATDTQYF
V: TRBV25-1; J: TRBJ2-7; CDR3: CASSEYIYGTPSSYEQYF
V: TRBV2; J: TRBJ2-2; CDR3: CASSEKGLAGVNTGELFF
V: TRBV6-6; J: TRBJ2-7; CDR3: CASSQGTYEQYF
V: TRBV18; J: TRBJ2-1; CDR3: CASSPGLAGINEQFF
V: TRBV5-1; J: TRBJ2-7; CDR3: CASSSDREHEQYF
V: TRBV7-9; J: TRBJ1-2; CDR3: CASTLTVQEIYGYTF
V: TRBV6-5; J: TRBJ2-7; CDR3: CASSYSGRGSYEQYF
V: TRBV28; J: TRBJ2-7; CDR3: CASSIPTGSSEQYF
V: TRBV11-3; J: TRBJ2-3; CDR3: CASSLGGDTDTQYF
V: TRBV15; J: TRBJ2-3; CDR3: CATSGGAQRVMSRDTQYF
V: TRBV11-3; J: NA; CDR3: CASSLVGGRYSYEQYF
V: TRBV2; J: TRBJ2-1; CDR3: CASSFQREGADEQFF
V: TRBV2; J: TRBJ1-2; CDR3: CASSPDSINYGYTF
V: TRBV5-4; J: TRBJ2-5; CDR3: CASSSPGEAEQYF
V: TRBV6-5; J: TRBJ1-1; CDR3: CASSYGGRLSEAFF
V: TRBV6-1; J: TRBJ2-7; CDR3: CASTRQGSAYEQYF
V: TRBV7-2; J: TRBJ2-5; CDR3: CASSLAPGLAGGTQETQYF
V: TRBV28; J: TRBJ1-5; CDR3: CAITSQGLPQHF
V: TRBV6-6; J: TRBJ1-5; CDR3: CASSRQGRDNQPQHF
V: TRBV2; J: TRBJ2-1; CDR3: CASSVFALAGTNEQFF